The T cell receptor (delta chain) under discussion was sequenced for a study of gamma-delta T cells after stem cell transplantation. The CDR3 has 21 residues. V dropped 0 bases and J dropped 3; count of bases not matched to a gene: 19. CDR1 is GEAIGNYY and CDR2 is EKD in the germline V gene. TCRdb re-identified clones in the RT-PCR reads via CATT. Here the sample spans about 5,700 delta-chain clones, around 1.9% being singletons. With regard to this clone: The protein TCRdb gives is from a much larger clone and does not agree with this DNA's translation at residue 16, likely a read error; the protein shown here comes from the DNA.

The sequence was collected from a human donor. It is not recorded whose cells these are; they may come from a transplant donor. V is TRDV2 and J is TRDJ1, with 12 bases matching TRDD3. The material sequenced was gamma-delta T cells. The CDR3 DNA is TGTGCCTGTGACACCCTACTGGGGGATACCCGGAAAGCGAAGGTCGCCGATAAACTCATCTTT. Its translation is CACDTLLGDTRKAKVADKLIF.